This T cell receptor (beta chain) comes out of a study of cytomegalovirus exposure and HLA in healthy donors. The trim removed 6 bases at V and 2 bases at J, leaving 8 bases unmatched. There are 15 residues in the CDR3. Per germline, CDR1 LNHDA and CDR2 SQIVND (reference sequence). The PCR employed 60 Vbeta primers together with 13 Jbeta primers. The data were produced by immunoSEQ multiplex PCR, yet TCRdb's version contains in-frame clones alone and is incomplete. The sample yields roughly 230,000 clones, 80% to 95% seen once. The chain uses TRBV19 and TRBJ2-5, with 8 bases identical to TRBD1. The clonotype comes from a girl aged 2 to 10 in good health and CMV-seronegative. The sequencing sample was made of PBMCs. For the CDR3, the DNA is TGTGCCAGTAGCGTCCGGGACAGGCCGCAAGAGACCCAGTACTTC. It specifies CASSVRDRPQETQYF.